The T cell receptor beta chain described here comes from a study of T cell responses to AZD1222 COVID-19 vaccine. The table came from immunoSEQ multiplex PCR; TCRdb's copy has only in-frame clones and leaves some out. The data hold fewer than 85,000 clones, with approximately 90% observed a single time. The CDR3 contains 17 residues. From germline, CDR1 is MGHDK and CDR2 SYGVNS. V trimming: 1 base; J trimming: 4 bases; junction bases outside the gene matches: 10. The source was peripheral blood, collected 28 days after the second dose of the MenACWY control vaccine. The chain employs TRBV25-1 and TRBJ1-3; 7 positions agree with TRBD1. This TCR came from an adult who received the MenACWY meningococcal vaccine as a control. The CDR3 spells CASSELGRGRSGNTIYF. The CDR3 DNA sequence: TGTGCCAGCAGTGAATTAGGAAGGGGGCGATCAGGAAACACCATATATTTT. Combining the CDR3 with reference TRBV25-1 and TRBJ1-3 gives the whole variable domain EADIYQTPRYLVIGTGKKITLECSQTMGHDKMYWYQQDPGMELHLIHYSYGVNSTEKGDLSSESTVSRIRTEHFPLTLESARPSHTSQYLCASSELGRGRSGNTIYFGEGSWLTVV.